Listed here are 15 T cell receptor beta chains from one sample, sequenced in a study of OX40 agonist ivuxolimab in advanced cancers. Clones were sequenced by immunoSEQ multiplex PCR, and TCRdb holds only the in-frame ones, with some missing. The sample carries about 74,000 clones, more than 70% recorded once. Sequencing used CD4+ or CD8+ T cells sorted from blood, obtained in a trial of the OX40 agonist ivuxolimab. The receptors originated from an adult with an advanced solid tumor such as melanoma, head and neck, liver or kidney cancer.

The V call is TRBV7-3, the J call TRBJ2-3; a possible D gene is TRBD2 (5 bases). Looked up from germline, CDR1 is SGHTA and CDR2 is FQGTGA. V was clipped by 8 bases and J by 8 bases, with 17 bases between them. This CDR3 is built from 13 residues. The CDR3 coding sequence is TGTGCCAGCTGGCCCGGGGATATAGTTACGCAGTATTTT. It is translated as CASWPGDIVTQYF.

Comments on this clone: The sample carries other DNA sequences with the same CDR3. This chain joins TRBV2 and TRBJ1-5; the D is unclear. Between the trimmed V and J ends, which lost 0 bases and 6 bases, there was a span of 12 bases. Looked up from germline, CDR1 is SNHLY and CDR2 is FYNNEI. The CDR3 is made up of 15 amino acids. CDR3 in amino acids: CASSEALLGSQPQHF. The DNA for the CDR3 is TGTGCCAGCAGTGAAGCGCTTCTAGGGTCTCAGCCCCAGCATTTT.

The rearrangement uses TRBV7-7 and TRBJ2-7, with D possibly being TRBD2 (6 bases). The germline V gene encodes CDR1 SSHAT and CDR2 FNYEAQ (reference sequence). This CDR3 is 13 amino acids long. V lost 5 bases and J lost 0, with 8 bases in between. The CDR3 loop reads CASSRGASYEQYF. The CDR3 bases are TGTGCCAGCAGCCGCGGGGCCTCCTACGAGCAGTACTTC.

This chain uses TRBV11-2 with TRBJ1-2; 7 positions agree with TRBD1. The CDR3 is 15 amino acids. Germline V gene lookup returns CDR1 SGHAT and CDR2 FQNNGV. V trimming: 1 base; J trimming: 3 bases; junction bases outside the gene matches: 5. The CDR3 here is CASSLATTGDYGYTF. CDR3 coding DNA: TGTGCCAGCAGCTTAGCTACTACAGGGGACTATGGCTACACCTTC.

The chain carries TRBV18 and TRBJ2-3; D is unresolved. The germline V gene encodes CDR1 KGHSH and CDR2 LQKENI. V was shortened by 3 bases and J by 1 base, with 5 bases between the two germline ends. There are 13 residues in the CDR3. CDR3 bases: TGTGCCAGCTCACCGACTGGCACAGATACGCAGTATTTT. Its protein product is CASSPTGTDTQYF.

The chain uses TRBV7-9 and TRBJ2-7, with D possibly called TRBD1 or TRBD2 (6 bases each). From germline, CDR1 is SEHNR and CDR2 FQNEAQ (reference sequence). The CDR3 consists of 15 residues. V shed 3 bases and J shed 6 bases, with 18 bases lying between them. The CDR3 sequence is CASSFLGGAKTEQYF. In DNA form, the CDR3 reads TGTGCCAGCAGCTTTTTGGGGGGCGCAAAGACCGAGCAGTACTTC.

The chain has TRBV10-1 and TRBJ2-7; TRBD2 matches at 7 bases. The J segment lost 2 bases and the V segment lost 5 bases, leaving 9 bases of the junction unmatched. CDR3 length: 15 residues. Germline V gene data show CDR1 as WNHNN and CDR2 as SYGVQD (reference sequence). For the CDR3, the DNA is TGCGCCAGCAGTCCTACCAGCGGGATAACCTACGAGCAGTACTTC. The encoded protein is CASSPTSGITYEQYF.

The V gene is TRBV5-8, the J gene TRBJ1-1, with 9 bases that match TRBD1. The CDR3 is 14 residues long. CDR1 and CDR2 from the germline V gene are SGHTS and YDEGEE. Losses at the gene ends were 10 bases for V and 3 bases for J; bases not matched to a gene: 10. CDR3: CADGQGRMDTEAFF. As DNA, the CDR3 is TGTGCCGACGGACAGGGGAGAATGGACACTGAAGCTTTCTTT.

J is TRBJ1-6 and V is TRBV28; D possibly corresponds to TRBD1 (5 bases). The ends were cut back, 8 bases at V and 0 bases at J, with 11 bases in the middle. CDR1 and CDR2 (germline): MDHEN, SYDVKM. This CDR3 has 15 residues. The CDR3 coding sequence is TGTGCCAGCTACCCAGGGAGCTCCTATAATTCACCCCTCCACTTT. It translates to CASYPGSSYNSPLHF.

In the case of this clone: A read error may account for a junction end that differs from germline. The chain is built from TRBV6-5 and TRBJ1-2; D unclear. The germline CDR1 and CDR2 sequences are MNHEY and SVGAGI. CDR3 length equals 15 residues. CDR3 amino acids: CASNYSVAPNYGYTF. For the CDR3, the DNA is TGTGCCAGCAATTACTCTGTGGCACCGAACTATGGCTACACCTTC.

The CDR3 region has the DNA TGCGCCAGCAGCCAGGGGTTCAGACTAGCGGGGGGGCTAAGGAATGAGCAGTTCTTC. Translated, it gives CASSQGFRLAGGLRNEQFF. The chain is built from TRBV4-3 and TRBJ2-1, with TRBD2 identical over 14 bases. CDR3 length: 19 residues. With V trimmed by 3 bases and J by 7 bases, 14 bases remained unmatched. Germline V lookup: CDR1 LGHNA, CDR2 YSLEER.

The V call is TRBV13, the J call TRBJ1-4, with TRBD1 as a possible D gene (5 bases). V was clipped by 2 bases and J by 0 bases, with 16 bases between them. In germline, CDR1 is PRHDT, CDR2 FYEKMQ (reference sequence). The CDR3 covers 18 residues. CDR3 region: CASSLRGQGGSTNEKLFF. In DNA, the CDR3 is TGTGCCAGCAGCTTAAGGGGTCAGGGTGGTTCAACTAATGAAAAACTGTTTTTT. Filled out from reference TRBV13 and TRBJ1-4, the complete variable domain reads AAGVIQSPRHLIKEKRETATLKCYPIPRHDTVYWYQQGPGQDPQFLISFYEKMQSDKGSIPDRFSAQQFSDYHSELNMSSLELGDSALYFCASSLRGQGGSTNEKLFFGSGTQLSVL.

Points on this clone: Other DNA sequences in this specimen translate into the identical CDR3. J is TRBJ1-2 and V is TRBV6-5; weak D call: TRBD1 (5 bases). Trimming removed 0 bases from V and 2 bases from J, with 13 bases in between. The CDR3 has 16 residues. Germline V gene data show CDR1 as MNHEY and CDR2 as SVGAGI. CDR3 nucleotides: TGTGCCAGCAGTTACTCGAGAACAGGAGGGAACTATGGCTACACCTTC. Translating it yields CASSYSRTGGNYGYTF.

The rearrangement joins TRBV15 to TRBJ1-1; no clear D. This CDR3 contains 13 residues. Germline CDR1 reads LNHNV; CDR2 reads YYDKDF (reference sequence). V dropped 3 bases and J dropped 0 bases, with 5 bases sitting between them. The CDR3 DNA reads TGTGCCACCAGCAGGGGGTTGAACACTGAAGCTTTCTTT. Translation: CATSRGLNTEAFF.

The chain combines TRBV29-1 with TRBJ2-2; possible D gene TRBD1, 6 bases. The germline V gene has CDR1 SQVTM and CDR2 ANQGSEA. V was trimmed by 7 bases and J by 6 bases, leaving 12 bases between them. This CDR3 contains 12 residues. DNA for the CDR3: TGCAGCGGGAGTGCAGGGGCCGGGGAGCTGTTTTTT. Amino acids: CSGSAGAGELFF.